This TCR beta chain derives from a study of post-analysis software for immune sequencing data. Overall study context: The patients showed relapsing-remitting, secondary progressive and progressive-relapsing multiple sclerosis courses. Study conclusions and caveats: Controls' normalized Chao1 diversity significantly exceeded that of multiple sclerosis patients. Among 5 or 6 TRBV segments more frequent in patients than controls were TRBV5-6, TRBV5-1 and TRBV20-1. The authors found that F measure strongly co-clustered same-batch samples.

The CDR3 runs to 15 residues. CDR1 is SGHRS and CDR2 is YFSETQ in the germline V gene. The germline V and J ends were trimmed by 4 bases and 6 bases, with 19 bases remaining between them. TCR beta cDNA libraries included unique molecular identifiers. Input of about 0.9 to 10 million T cells yielded some 500,000 cDNA molecules. MiXCR, run by TCRdb on the PCR reads, gives a single entry per CDR3 protein. The table records about 200,000 distinct CDR3 sequences, over 25% of them present only once. This clonotype came up a few times. Its specificity is not known. This clonotype was obtained from a girl under 18 with multiple sclerosis. Sequencing used blood. This sequence joins TRBV5-1 and TRBJ1-2; tentative D call: TRBD1 (5 bases). CDR3 sequence reads: CASSLGPTERDGYTF. CDR3 DNA sequence: TGCGCCAGCAGCCTGGGACCCACCGAGAGGGATGGCTACACCTTC. Using reference TRBV5-1 and TRBJ1-2 for the parts outside the CDR3, the full variable domain is KAGVTQTPRYLIKTRGQQVTLSCSPISGHRSVSWYQQTPGQGLQFLFEYFSETQRNKGNFPGRFSGRQFSNSRSEMNVSTLELGDSALYLCASSLGPTERDGYTFGSGTRLTVV.